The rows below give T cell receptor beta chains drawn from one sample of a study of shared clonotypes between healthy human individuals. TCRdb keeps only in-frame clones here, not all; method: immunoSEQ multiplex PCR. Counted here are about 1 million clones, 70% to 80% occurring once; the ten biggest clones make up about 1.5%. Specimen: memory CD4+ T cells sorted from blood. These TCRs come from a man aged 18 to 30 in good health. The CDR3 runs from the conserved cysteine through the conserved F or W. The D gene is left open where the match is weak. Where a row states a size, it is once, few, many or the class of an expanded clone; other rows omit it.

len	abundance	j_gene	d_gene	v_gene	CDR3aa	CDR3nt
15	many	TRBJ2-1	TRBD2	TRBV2	CASSPGTSAYNEQFF	TGTGCCAGCAGCCCGGGGACTAGCGCCTACAATGAGCAGTTCTTC
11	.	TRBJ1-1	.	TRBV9	CASSRGNEAFF	TGTGCCAGCTCAAGGGGTAATGAAGCTTTCTTT
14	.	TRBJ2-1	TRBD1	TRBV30	CAGTTGQGYNEQFF	TGTGCCGGGACGACGGGACAGGGGTACAATGAGCAGTTCTTC
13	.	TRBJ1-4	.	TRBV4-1	CASSAPVAEKLFF	TGCGCCAGCTCCGCCCCGGTAGCGGAAAAACTGTTTTTT
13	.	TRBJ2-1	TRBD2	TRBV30	CASGGRAVNEQFF	TGTGCCTCCGGTGGGAGGGCCGTGAATGAGCAGTTCTTC
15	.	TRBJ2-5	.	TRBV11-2	CASSRPRGLGETQYF	TGTGCCAGCAGCCGCCCGCGGGGGCTGGGGGAGACCCAGTACTTC
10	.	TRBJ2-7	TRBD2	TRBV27	CASKGRGQYF	TGTGCCTCGAAGGGGAGGGGGCAGTACTTC
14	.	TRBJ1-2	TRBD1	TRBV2	CASRTDRESYGYTF	TGTGCCAGCAGGACAGACAGGGAATCCTATGGCTACACCTTC
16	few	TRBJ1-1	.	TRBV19	CASSNPAGRVGTEAFF	TGTGCCAGTAGTAACCCCGCGGGGAGGGTCGGAACTGAAGCTTTCTTT
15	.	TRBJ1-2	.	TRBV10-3	CAISESMANRLGYTF	TGTGCCATCAGTGAGTCGATGGCCAACAGGCTTGGCTACACCTTC
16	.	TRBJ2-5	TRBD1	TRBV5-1	CASSLEGQGARETQYF	TGCGCCAGCAGCTTGGAGGGACAGGGGGCGAGGGAGACCCAGTACTTC
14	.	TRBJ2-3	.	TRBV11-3	CASSSKTRTDTQYF	TGTGCCAGCAGCTCTAAGACTAGAACCGATACGCAGTATTTT
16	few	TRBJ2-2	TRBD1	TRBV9	CASRVGQGANTGELFF	TGTGCCAGCAGGGTTGGACAGGGGGCGAACACCGGGGAGCTGTTTTTT
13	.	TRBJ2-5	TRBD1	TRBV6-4	CASSDGQGKTQYF	TGTGCCAGCAGTGACGGACAGGGGAAGACCCAGTACTTC
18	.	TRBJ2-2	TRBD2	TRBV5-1	CASSFNPAGGVNTGELFF	TGCGCCAGCAGCTTCAATCCAGCGGGAGGTGTGAACACCGGGGAGCTGTTTTTT
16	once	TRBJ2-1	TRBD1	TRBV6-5	CASSNSGTGAYNEQFF	TGTGCCAGCAGTAACTCCGGGACAGGGGCCTACAATGAGCAGTTCTTC
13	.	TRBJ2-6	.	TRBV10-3	CAIMASGANVLTF	TGTGCCATCATGGCGTCAGGGGCCAACGTCCTGACTTTC
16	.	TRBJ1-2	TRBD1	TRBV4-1	CASSLGQGAAGYGYTF	TGCGCCAGCAGCCTTGGACAGGGCGCGGCGGGGTATGGCTACACCTTC
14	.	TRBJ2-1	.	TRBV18	CASSPFSRDDEQFF	TGTGCCAGCTCACCATTCTCGAGGGACGACGAGCAGTTCTTC
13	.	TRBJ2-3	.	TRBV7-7	CASSRIALDTQYF	TGTGCTAGCAGTCGCATAGCGCTAGATACGCAGTATTTT
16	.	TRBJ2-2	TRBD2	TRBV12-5	CASGLGLAGFTGELFF	TGTGCTAGTGGTTTGGGACTAGCGGGATTCACCGGGGAGCTGTTTTTT
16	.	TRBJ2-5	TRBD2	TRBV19	CASSIALPGGLETQYF	TGTGCCAGTAGTATAGCCCTACCGGGAGGATTAGAGACCCAGTACTTC
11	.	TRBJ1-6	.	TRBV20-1	CSARDPWALHF	TGCAGTGCTAGAGACCCCTGGGCCCTCCACTTT
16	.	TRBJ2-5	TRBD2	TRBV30	CAWSQWGSGTQETQYF	TGTGCCTGGAGCCAATGGGGTAGCGGGACCCAAGAGACCCAGTACTTC
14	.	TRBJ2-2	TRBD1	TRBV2	CASTGQGKAGELFF	TGTGCCAGCACCGGACAGGGGAAGGCCGGGGAGCTGTTTTTT
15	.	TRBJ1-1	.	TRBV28	CASSLPGRWGAEAFF	TGTGCCAGCAGTTTACCGGGACGGTGGGGGGCTGAAGCTTTCTTT
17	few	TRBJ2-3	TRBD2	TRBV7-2	CASSLALASGRADTQYF	TGTGCCAGCAGCTTAGCGCTGGCTAGCGGGAGGGCAGATACGCAGTATTTT
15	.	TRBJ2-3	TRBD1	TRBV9	CASSVMGQSTDTQYF	TGTGCCAGCAGCGTTATGGGACAGAGCACAGATACGCAGTATTTT
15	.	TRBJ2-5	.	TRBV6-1	CASFPMVGKQETQYF	TGTGCCAGCTTTCCGATGGTCGGAAAGCAAGAGACCCAGTACTTC
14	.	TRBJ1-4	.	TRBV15	CATSRGGEGEKLFF	TGTGCCACCAGCAGAGGGGGCGAGGGTGAAAAACTGTTTTTT
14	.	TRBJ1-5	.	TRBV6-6	CASTSGGGNQPQHF	TGTGCCAGCACGTCCGGGGGTGGCAATCAGCCCCAGCATTTT
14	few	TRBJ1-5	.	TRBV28	CASSERQVGQPQHF	TGTGCCAGCAGCGAACGACAGGTCGGTCAGCCCCAGCATTTT
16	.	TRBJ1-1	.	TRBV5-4	CASSLGPGRMNTEAFF	TGTGCCAGCAGCTTGGGGCCGGGACGGATGAACACTGAAGCTTTCTTT
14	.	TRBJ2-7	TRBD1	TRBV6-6	CASRERQGPGEQYF	TGTGCCAGCAGGGAACGACAGGGTCCCGGCGAGCAGTACTTC
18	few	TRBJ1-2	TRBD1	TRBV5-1	CASSSEGQGAKANYGYTF	TGCGCCAGCAGCTCGGAAGGACAGGGGGCGAAAGCTAACTATGGCTACACCTTC
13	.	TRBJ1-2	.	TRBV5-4	CASSRGQGDGYTF	TGTGCCAGCAGTAGGGGCCAGGGTGATGGCTACACCTTC
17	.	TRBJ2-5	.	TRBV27	CASGRSGVGLGQETQYF	TGTGCCAGCGGCAGGAGCGGTGTCGGTTTGGGGCAAGAGACCCAGTACTTC
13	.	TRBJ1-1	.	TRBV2	CASKSEGNTEAFF	TGTGCCAGCAAGTCGGAGGGGAACACTGAAGCTTTCTTT
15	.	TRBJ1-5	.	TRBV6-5	CASSSGVIGNQPQHF	TGTGCCAGCAGTTCCGGGGTGATTGGCAATCAGCCCCAGCATTTT
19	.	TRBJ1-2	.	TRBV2	CASKASYVGQERSGYGYTF	TGTGCCAGCAAAGCCTCATACGTGGGGCAGGAGCGCTCCGGCTATGGCTACACCTTC
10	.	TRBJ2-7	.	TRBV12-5	CASSFHEQYF	TGTGCTAGCTCTTTCCACGAGCAGTACTTC
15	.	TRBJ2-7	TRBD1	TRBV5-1	CASSHPGQGSYEQYF	TGCGCCAGCAGCCATCCGGGACAGGGTTCCTACGAGCAGTACTTC
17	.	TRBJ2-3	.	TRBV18	CASSPLPKTRITDTQYF	TGTGCCAGCTCACCCCTTCCCAAGACACGCATCACAGATACGCAGTATTTT
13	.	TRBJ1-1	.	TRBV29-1	CSVEQELNTEAFF	TGCAGCGTTGAGCAGGAGTTGAACACTGAAGCTTTCTTT
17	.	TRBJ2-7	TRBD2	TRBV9	CASSVGLAGGGSYEQYF	TGTGCCAGCAGCGTAGGATTAGCGGGAGGGGGCTCCTACGAGCAGTACTTC
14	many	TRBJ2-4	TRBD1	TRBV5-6	CASSLRTGRGIQYF	TGTGCCAGCAGCCTCCGGACAGGGAGAGGCATTCAGTACTTC
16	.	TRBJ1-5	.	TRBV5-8	CASTLWSGGSNQPQHF	TGTGCCAGCACCCTTTGGTCTGGGGGCAGTAATCAGCCCCAGCATTTT
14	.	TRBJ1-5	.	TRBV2	CASSEGREDRAQHF	TGTGCCAGCAGTGAAGGTAGGGAGGACCGGGCCCAGCATTTT
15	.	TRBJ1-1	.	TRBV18	CASSREIDRNTEAFF	TGTGCCAGCTCACGGGAAATAGACCGCAACACTGAAGCTTTCTTT
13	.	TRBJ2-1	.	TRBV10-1	CASSPDVDNEQFF	TGCGCCAGCAGCCCGGACGTGGACAATGAGCAGTTCTTC
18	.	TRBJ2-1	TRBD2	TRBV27	CASSPKTSGRWEVNEQFF	TGTGCCAGCAGTCCCAAGACTAGCGGGAGGTGGGAGGTCAATGAGCAGTTCTTC
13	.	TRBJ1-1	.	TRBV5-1	CASSLTYNTEAFF	TGCGCCAGCAGCCTGACCTATAATACTGAAGCTTTCTTT